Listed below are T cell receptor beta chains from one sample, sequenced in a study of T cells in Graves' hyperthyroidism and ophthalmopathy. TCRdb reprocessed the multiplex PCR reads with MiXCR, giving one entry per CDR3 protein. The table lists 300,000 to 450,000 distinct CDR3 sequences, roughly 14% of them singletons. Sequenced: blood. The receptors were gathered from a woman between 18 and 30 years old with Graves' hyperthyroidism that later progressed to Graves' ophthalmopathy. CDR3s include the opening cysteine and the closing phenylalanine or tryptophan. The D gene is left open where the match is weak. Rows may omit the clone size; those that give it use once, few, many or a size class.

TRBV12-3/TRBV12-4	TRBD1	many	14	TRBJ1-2	TGTGCCAGCAGTTTGTTCGGGCAAGGGGGCGGCTACACCTTC	CASSLFGQGGGYTF
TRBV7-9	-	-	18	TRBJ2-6	TGTGCCAGCAGCCCAGGATGGGGAAGGGGTTCTGGGGCCAACGTCCTGACTTTC	CASSPGWGRGSGANVLTF
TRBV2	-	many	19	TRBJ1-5	TGTGCCAGCAGTGAGGGAGGAGCAGGGTCATCGCTTAGCAATCAGCCCCAGCATTTT	CASSEGGAGSSLSNQPQHF
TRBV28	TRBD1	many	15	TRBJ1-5	TGTGCCAGCAGTCAAAGGGGGCGACGGAATCAGCCCCAGCATTTT	CASSQRGRRNQPQHF
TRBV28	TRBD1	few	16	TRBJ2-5	TGTGCCAGCAGTTTATCCCCGGGACAGAGTGAAGAGACCCAGTACTTC	CASSLSPGQSEETQYF
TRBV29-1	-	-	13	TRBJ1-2	TGCAGCGCCGCGGACGGGGGGCTTTATGGCTACACCTTC	CSAADGGLYGYTF
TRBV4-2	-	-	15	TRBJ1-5	TGTGCCAGCAGCCAGGAACTACATAGCAATCAGCCCCAGCATTTT	CASSQELHSNQPQHF
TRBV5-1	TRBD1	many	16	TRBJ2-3	TGCGCCAGCAGCTTGCCGGAACAGGGGGCATCAGATACGCAGTATTTT	CASSLPEQGASDTQYF
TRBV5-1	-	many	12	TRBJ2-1	TGCGCCAGCAGCTTGGTATACAATGAGCAGTTCTTC	CASSLVYNEQFF
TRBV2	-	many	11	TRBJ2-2	TGTGCCAGTGCTGGGGGCGGGGAGCTGTTTTTT	CASAGGGELFF
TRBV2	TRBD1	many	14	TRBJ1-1	TGTGCCAGCATGTGGGGCTGGACAGGGGTCGTGGCTTTCTTT	CASMWGWTGVVAFF
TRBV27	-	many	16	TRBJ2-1	TGTGCCAGCAGTCCCATCGGGGTGAGCTCCTACAATGAGCAGTTCTTC	CASSPIGVSSYNEQFF
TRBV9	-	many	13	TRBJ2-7	TGTGCCAGCAGCGGACCACAGAGCTACGAGCAGTACTTC	CASSGPQSYEQYF
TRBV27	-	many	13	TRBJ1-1	TGTGCCAGCAGTTTTGGGACGAACACTGAAGCTTTCTTT	CASSFGTNTEAFF
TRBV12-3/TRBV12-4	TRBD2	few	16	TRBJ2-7	TGTGCCAGCAGTTTAAAGAGGACTAGCGCTTTCTCCGAGCAGTACTTC	CASSLKRTSAFSEQYF
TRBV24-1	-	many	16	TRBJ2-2	TGTGCCACCAGTGATCACCGACAGACGAACACCGGGGAGCTGTTTTTT	CATSDHRQTNTGELFF
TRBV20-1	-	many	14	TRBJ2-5	TGCAGTGCTAGAGGGGGGTCCACTCTGGAGACCCAGTACTTC	CSARGGSTLETQYF
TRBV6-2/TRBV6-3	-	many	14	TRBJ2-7	TGTGCCAGCGAGGGACTCGAGGGTTCCTACGAGCAGTACTTC	CASEGLEGSYEQYF
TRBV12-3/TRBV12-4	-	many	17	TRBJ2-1	TGTGCCAGCAAGAGGGGCACCGGAGAGAGCTCCTACAATGAGCAGTTCTTC	CASKRGTGESSYNEQFF
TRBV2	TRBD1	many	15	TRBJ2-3	TGTGCCAGCAGTCTTGGGGGACAGAGCACAGATACGCAGTATTTT	CASSLGGQSTDTQYF
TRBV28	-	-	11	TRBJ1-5	TGTGCCAGCAGTTCTCGTCAGCCCCAGCATTTT	CASSSRQPQHF
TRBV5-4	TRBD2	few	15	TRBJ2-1	TGTGCCAGCAGCTTATTAGGACTAGCGTGGAATGAGCAGTTCTTC	CASSLLGLAWNEQFF
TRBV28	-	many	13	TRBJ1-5	TGTGCCAGCAGTTCAGGGGTCGTTCAGCCCCAGCATTTT	CASSSGVVQPQHF
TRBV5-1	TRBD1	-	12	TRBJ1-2	TGCGCCAGCAGCTTTGACAGGGGTGGCTACACCTTC	CASSFDRGGYTF
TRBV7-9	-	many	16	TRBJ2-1	TGTGCCAGCAGCTCCGATCCGGGATTTCCTTACAATGAGCAGTTCTTC	CASSSDPGFPYNEQFF
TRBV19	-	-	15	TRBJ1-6	TGTGCCAGTAGTCCCATCAGAGCGGGGGATTCACCCCTCCACTTT	CASSPIRAGDSPLHF
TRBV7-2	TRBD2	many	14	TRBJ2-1	TGTGCCAGCAGCTTAGCGGGGGGGAGCAGGGAGCAGTTCTTC	CASSLAGGSREQFF